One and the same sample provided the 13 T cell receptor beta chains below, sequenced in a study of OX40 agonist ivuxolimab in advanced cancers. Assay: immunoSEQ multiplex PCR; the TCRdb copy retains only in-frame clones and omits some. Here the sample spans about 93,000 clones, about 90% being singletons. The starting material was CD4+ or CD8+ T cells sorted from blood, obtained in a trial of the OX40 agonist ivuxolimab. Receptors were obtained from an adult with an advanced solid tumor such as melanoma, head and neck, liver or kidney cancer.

The chain's CDR3 is CASSPRDRTGGYTDTQYF. CDR3 DNA sequence: TGTGCCAGCTCACCTCGAGACAGGACAGGGGGATACACAGATACGCAGTATTTT. The chain employs TRBV18 and TRBJ2-3; 10 bases agree with TRBD1. V was pared by 3 bases and J by 2 bases, with 11 bases of the junction left unmatched. This CDR3 is built from 18 residues. Germline-derived CDR1 and CDR2 are KGHSH and LQKENI.

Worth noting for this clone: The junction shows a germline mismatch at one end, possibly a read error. CDR3 loop: CASSYSWDREETQYF. CDR3 DNA sequence: TGCGCCAGCAGTTACTCGTGGGACAGGGAAGAGACCCAGTACTTC. The chain links TRBV6-6 to TRBJ2-5, with 9 bases identical to TRBD1. CDR1 and CDR2 from the germline V gene are MNHNY and SVGAGI (reference sequence). The CDR3 extends over 15 amino acids.

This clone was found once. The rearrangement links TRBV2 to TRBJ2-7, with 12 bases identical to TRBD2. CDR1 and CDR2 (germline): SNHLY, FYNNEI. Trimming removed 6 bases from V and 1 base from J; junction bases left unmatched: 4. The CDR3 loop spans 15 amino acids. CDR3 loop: CASRTSGSSSYEQYF. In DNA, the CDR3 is TGTGCCAGCAGGACTAGCGGGAGTTCGTCCTACGAGCAGTACTTC.

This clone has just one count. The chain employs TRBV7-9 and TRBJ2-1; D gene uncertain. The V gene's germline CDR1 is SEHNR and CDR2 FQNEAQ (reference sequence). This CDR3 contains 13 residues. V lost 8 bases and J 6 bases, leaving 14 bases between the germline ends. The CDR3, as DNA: TGTGCCAGCGGTAGTTCCAGCATCAATGAGCAGTTCTTC. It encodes CASGSSSINEQFF.

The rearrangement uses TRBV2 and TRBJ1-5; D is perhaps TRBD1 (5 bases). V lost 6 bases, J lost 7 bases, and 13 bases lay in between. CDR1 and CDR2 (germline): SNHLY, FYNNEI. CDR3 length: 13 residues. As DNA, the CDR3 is TGTGCCAGCAGGTTTATAGGGGACCAGCCCCAGCATTTT. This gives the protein CASRFIGDQPQHF.

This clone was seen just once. The CDR3 sequence is CASSHGTPGGTEAFF. The DNA for the CDR3 is TGCGCCAGCAGCCACGGGACCCCTGGGGGCACTGAAGCTTTCTTT. The chain uses TRBV5-1 and TRBJ1-1, with a tentative D call TRBD1 (5 bases). CDR1 is SGHRS, CDR2 YFSETQ, per germline. Trimming took off 4 bases at V and 4 bases at J, with 17 bases between the two ends. This CDR3 has 15 residues.

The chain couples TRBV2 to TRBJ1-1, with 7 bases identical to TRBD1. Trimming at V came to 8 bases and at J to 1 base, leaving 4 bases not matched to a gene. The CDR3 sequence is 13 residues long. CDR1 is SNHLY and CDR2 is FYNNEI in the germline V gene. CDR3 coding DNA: TGTGCCAGCGGAAGACAGGGGAACACTGAAGCTTTCTTT. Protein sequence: CASGRQGNTEAFF.

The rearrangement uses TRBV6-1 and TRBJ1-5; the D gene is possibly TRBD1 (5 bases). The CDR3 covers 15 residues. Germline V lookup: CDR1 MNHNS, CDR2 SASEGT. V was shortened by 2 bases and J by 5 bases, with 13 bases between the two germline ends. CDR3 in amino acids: CASSESTGGHQPQHF. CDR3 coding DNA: TGTGCCAGCAGTGAATCAACAGGAGGTCATCAGCCCCAGCATTTT.

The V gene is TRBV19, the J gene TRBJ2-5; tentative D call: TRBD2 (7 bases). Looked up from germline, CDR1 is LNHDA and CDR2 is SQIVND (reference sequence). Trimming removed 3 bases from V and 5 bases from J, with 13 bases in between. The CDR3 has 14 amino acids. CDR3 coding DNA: TGTGCCAGTAGTATCAACGGGGGGCCGGAGACCCAGTACTTC. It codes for CASSINGGPETQYF.

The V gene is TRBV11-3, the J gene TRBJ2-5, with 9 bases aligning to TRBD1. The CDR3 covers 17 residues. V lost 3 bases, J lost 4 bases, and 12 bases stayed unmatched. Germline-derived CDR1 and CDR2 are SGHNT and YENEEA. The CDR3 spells CASSLGARGQGSETQYF. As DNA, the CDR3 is TGTGCCAGCAGCTTGGGGGCCCGGGGACAGGGATCAGAGACCCAGTACTTC. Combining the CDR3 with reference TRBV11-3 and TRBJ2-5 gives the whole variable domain EAGVVQSPRYKIIEKKQPVAFWCNPISGHNTLYWYLQNLGQGPELLIRYENEEAVDDSQLPKDRFSAERLKGVDSTLKIQPAELGDSAVYLCASSLGARGQGSETQYFGPGTRLLVL.

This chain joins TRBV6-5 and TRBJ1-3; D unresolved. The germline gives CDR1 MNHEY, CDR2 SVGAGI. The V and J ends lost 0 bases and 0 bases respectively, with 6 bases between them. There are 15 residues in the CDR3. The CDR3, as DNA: TGTGCCAGCAGTTACTCGAGGGTCTCTGGAAACACCATATATTTT. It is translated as CASSYSRVSGNTIYF.

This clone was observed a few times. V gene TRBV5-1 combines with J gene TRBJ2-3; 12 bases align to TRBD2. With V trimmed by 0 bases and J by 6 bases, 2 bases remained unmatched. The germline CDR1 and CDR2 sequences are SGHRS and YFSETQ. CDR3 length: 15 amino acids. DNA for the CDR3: TGCGCCAGCAGCTTGGACGGGACTAGCGGGGATACGCAGTATTTT. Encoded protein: CASSLDGTSGDTQYF. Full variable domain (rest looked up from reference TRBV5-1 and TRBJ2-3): KAGVTQTPRYLIKTRGQQVTLSCSPISGHRSVSWYQQTPGQGLQFLFEYFSETQRNKGNFPGRFSGRQFSNSRSEMNVSTLELGDSALYLCASSLDGTSGDTQYFGPGTRLTVL.

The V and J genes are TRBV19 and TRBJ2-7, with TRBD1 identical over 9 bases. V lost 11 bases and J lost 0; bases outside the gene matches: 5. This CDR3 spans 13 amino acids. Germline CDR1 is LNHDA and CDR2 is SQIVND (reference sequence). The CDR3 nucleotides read TGTGCCGACCGGGACAGGGACTCCTACGAGCAGTACTTC. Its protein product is CADRDRDSYEQYF.